The 24 T cell receptor beta chains below all came from one sample that was sequenced in a study of response to subunit inactivated influenza vaccine. In TCRdb, the RT-PCR reads were re-called with MiXCR into one record per CDR3 protein. Among about 620,000 distinct CDR3 sequences listed, about 10% were seen once. This sample also appeared in a second study, on T cells expressing NK-cell markers. As that report states: UMI-tagged 5'RACE template switching yielded the TCR beta cDNA.

The sequencing here drew on PBMCs from blood, taken on the day of vaccination. The receptor set was obtained from a man aged 50 or older who received an inactivated influenza vaccine.

This clonotype has ten or more counts. The genes are TRBV29-1 and TRBJ2-2; D is undetermined. Germline V gene sequence: CDR1 SQVTM, CDR2 ANQGSEA. V lost 6 bases, J lost 0 bases, and 20 bases lay in between. The CDR3 extends over 17 amino acids. The CDR3 DNA follows: TGCAGCGTGGCGAGCGACGGAGCTACCACGAACACCGGGGAGCTGTTTTTT. As protein: CSVASDGATTNTGELFF.

The rearrangement joins TRBV20-1 to TRBJ2-4; weak D call: TRBD1 (5 bases). CDR3 length: 12 amino acids. V was shortened by 8 bases and J by 4 bases, with 12 bases between the two germline ends. CDR1 and CDR2 (germline): DFQATT, SNEGSKA (reference sequence). CDR3 bases: TGCAGTTCCACGAAGGGGAAAAACATTCAGTACTTC. Its protein product is CSSTKGKNIQYF.

Many counts were recorded for this clonotype. The V gene is TRBV5-1, the J gene TRBJ2-2; 7 bases map to TRBD1. V shed 4 bases and J 1 base; nucleotides not matched to a gene: 7. In germline, CDR1 is SGHRS, CDR2 YFSETQ. There are 16 residues in the CDR3. CDR3 amino acids: CASSKLGQRNTGELFF. Here the CDR3 DNA reads TGCGCCAGCAGCAAATTGGGACAGCGGAACACCGGGGAGCTGTTTTTT.

There are a few counts of this clonotype. V usage is TRBV27 and J usage is TRBJ1-6; D remains unclear. The V gene's germline CDR1 is MNHEY and CDR2 SMNVEV (reference sequence). This CDR3 contains 15 residues. V gave up 5 bases and J gave up 8 bases, with 16 bases separating them. CDR3 DNA: TGTGCCAGCAGTAACCGGGAATTGGGAGATTCACCCCTCCACTTT. Translation: CASSNRELGDSPLHF.

The CDR3 region is CASSNQGQPQHF. The DNA for the CDR3 is TGTGCCAGCAGCAATCAGGGACAGCCCCAGCATTTT. The J gene is TRBJ1-5, the V gene TRBV7-9; D is perhaps TRBD1 (5 bases). Trimming removed 5 bases at V and 7 bases at J, with 9 bases between. The CDR3 loop spans 12 amino acids. Germline lookup yields CDR1 SEHNR and CDR2 FQNEAQ (reference sequence).

This clonotype appeared a few times. CDR3 nucleotide sequence: TGCAGCGTTGTGTTGACTAGCGGATGGTTATCAGATACGCAGTATTTT. It is translated as CSVVLTSGWLSDTQYF. The rearrangement joins TRBV29-1 to TRBJ2-3; 9 bases align to TRBD2. The germline CDR1 and CDR2 sequences are SQVTM and ANQGSEA. J gave up 4 bases and V 4 bases, and 12 bases lay outside the gene matches. This CDR3 contains 16 residues.

This rearrangement joins TRBV12-3 or TRBV12-4 to TRBJ2-3, with 7 bases lining up with TRBD2. Trimming removed 3 bases from V and 9 bases from J; junction bases left unmatched: 9. This CDR3 has 14 amino acids. CDR3 sequence: CASSLGLITRTQYF. The CDR3 region has the DNA TGTGCCAGCAGTTTGGGACTAATCACAAGGACGCAGTATTTT.

This clonotype was counted only a few times. The rearrangement links TRBV9 to TRBJ1-4; D call uncertain. Germline-derived CDR1 and CDR2 are SGDLS and YYNGEE. The CDR3 is 16 residues long. Trimming removed 2 bases at V and 1 base at J, with 12 bases between. The CDR3 coding sequence is TGTGCCAGCAGCGTCGGTTCCAGTCGAACTAATGAAAAACTGTTTTTT. Amino acids: CASSVGSSRTNEKLFF.

This clonotype was counted a few times. The chain uses TRBV7-8 and TRBJ2-3; D is possibly TRBD1 (6 bases). The CDR3 covers 14 residues. The germline V gene has CDR1 SGHVS and CDR2 FQNEAQ. The V end lost 4 bases, the J end lost 4 bases, and 12 bases lay between the germline ends. CDR3 amino acids: CASSYRVSPDTQYF. The CDR3 nucleotides are TGTGCCAGCAGCTACAGGGTTTCCCCAGATACGCAGTATTTT.

The chain employs TRBV30 and TRBJ2-1, with D possibly TRBD2 on 6 matching bases. Germline V gene lookup returns CDR1 GTSNPN and CDR2 SVGIG (reference sequence). The CDR3 is 15 residues long. V gave up 0 bases and J gave up 7 bases, with 16 bases separating them. The CDR3 sequence is CAWSVAGWGRNEQFF. The CDR3 DNA reads TGTGCCTGGAGTGTCGCGGGATGGGGCCGGAATGAGCAGTTCTTC.

This clonotype has a handful of counts. The chain is built from TRBV28 and TRBJ2-5; D unresolved. The germline gives CDR1 MDHEN, CDR2 SYDVKM. CDR3 size: 13 residues. The V end lost 4 bases, the J end lost 5 bases, and 11 bases lay between the germline ends. The CDR3 DNA reads TGTGCCAGCAGTTCCCAGGTTTCGGAGACCCAGTACTTC. This encodes CASSSQVSETQYF.

This clonotype was seen more than once but under ten times. The chain joins TRBV7-2 to TRBJ2-3, with a tentative D call TRBD2 (6 bases). V lost 4 bases to trimming and J lost 0 bases, with 11 bases between them. Germline V gene data show CDR1 as SGHTA and CDR2 as FQGNSA. The CDR3 consists of 15 residues. CDR3 protein: CASSSSASSTDTQYF. CDR3 coding DNA: TGTGCCAGCAGCTCTAGCGCCTCTAGCACAGATACGCAGTATTTT.

J is TRBJ2-1 and V is TRBV9; 11 nucleotides align to TRBD2. The germline V gene encodes CDR1 SGDLS and CDR2 YYNGEE. V lost 2 bases and J lost 5; bases outside the gene matches: 3. The CDR3 is 15 residues long. The CDR3 DNA reads as TGTGCCAGCAGCGTTAGCGGGGGGGAGAACAATGAGCAGTTCTTC. It translates to CASSVSGGENNEQFF.

This clonotype was detected a few times. CDR3 protein: CASSLREFGELFF. As DNA, the CDR3 is TGTGCCAGCAGCCTCCGGGAGTTCGGGGAGCTGTTTTTT. This chain connects TRBV11-2 to TRBJ2-2; D is possibly TRBD2 (6 bases). CDR1 is SGHAT, CDR2 FQNNGV, per germline. V lost 5 bases, J lost 7 bases, and 11 bases lay in between. The CDR3 loop spans 13 amino acids.

This clonotype was detected only a few times. V gene TRBV12-3 or TRBV12-4 combines with J gene TRBJ2-7; 9 nucleotides agree with TRBD1. The CDR3 is 14 amino acids. J was trimmed by 7 bases and V by 5 bases; bases with no gene match: 9. The CDR3, as DNA: TGTGCCAGCAGTATTACCGGGACAGGGTATGAGCAGTACTTC. Its protein product is CASSITGTGYEQYF.

In this sample, this clonotype turned up a few times. The rearrangement uses TRBV19 and TRBJ2-2, with a tentative D call TRBD1 (6 bases). The CDR3 is made up of 15 amino acids. V lost 7 bases and J lost 4, with 16 bases in between. Germline assignment: CDR1 LNHDA and CDR2 SQIVND (reference sequence). CDR3 region: CASKDLIRGTGELFF. The CDR3 DNA sequence: TGTGCCAGTAAAGACCTCATCAGGGGCACCGGGGAGCTGTTTTTT. Based on the CDR3 plus reference TRBV19 and TRBJ2-2, the full variable domain is DGGITQSPKYLFRKEGQNVTLSCEQNLNHDAMYWYRQDPGQGLRLIYYSQIVNDFQKGDIAEGYSVSREKKESFPLTVTSAQKNPTAFYLCASKDLIRGTGELFFGEGSRLTVL.

The CDR3 nucleotides are TGCGCCAGCAGCCATAGAGGACGGACCAATGAGCAGTTCTTC. It translates to CASSHRGRTNEQFF. J is TRBJ2-1 and V is TRBV4-1; D is undetermined. The germline CDR1 and CDR2 sequences are MGHRA and YSYEKL. Between the trimmed V and J ends, which lost 3 bases and 6 bases, there was a span of 12 bases. The CDR3 sequence is 14 residues long.

This clonotype was seen only a few times. The chain carries TRBV11-2 and TRBJ2-7; weak D call: TRBD1 (6 bases). The CDR3 spans 12 residues. The V end lost 5 bases, the J end lost 7 bases, and 12 bases lay between the germline ends. Germline lookup yields CDR1 SGHAT and CDR2 FQNNGV. CDR3 nucleotide sequence: TGTGCCAGCAGCCTGCAGGGGTGGGAGCAGTACTTC. Its protein product is CASSLQGWEQYF.

V is TRBV4-3 and J is TRBJ2-2, with D possibly matching TRBD2 (5 bases). CDR3 length: 15 residues. CDR1 is LGHNA and CDR2 is YSLEER in the germline V gene. The V end was cut by 0 bases, the J end by 5 bases, with 10 bases between. CDR3 in amino acids: CASSQERGFTGELFF. CDR3 DNA: TGCGCCAGCAGCCAAGAACGAGGGTTTACCGGGGAGCTGTTTTTT.

The chain links TRBV6-5 to TRBJ1-3, with unresolved D. This CDR3 has 16 residues. The germline gives CDR1 MNHEY, CDR2 SVGAGI. Trimming took 0 bases from V and 1 from J, leaving 10 bases between them. CDR3 sequence: CASSYSYRQSGNTIYF. The CDR3 nucleotides read TGTGCCAGCAGTTACTCGTACCGTCAATCTGGAAACACCATATATTTT.

This clonotype has just a few counts. The gene calls are TRBV11-2 and TRBJ1-1; the D gene is possibly TRBD1 (5 bases). Between the trimmed V and J ends, which lost 5 bases and 5 bases, there was a span of 15 bases. CDR3 length: 14 amino acids. Germline values: CDR1 SGHAT, CDR2 FQNNGV. CDR3 DNA sequence: TGTGCCAGCAGCCCAGCCAGGGAACGTACTGAAGCTTTCTTT. This codes for CASSPARERTEAFF.

The genes are TRBV7-2 and TRBJ2-5; 7 nucleotides align to TRBD2. The CDR3 contains 14 residues. J gave up 1 base and V 3 bases, and 2 bases lay outside the gene matches. Germline V gene lookup returns CDR1 SGHTA and CDR2 FQGNSA. In DNA, the CDR3 is TGTGCCAGCAGCTTCAGGACTAGCCAAGAGACCCAGTACTTC. As protein: CASSFRTSQETQYF.

The V gene is TRBV10-3, the J gene TRBJ2-4; D possibly corresponds to TRBD1 (6 bases). Looked up from germline, CDR1 is ENHRY and CDR2 is SYGVKD. CDR3 size: 13 residues. Trimming stripped 4 bases from V and 3 bases from J, with 7 bases between. CDR3 sequence reads: CAISVGGKNIQYF. As DNA, the CDR3 is TGTGCCATCAGTGTAGGGGGCAAAAACATTCAGTACTTC.

The chain joins TRBV20-1 to TRBJ2-7; 13 nucleotides match TRBD2. This CDR3 comprises 14 residues. V was pared by 1 base and J by 4 bases, with 1 base of the junction left unmatched. CDR1 is DFQATT and CDR2 is SNEGSKA in the germline V gene (reference sequence). The CDR3 is CSARAGLAGYEQYF. The CDR3 region has the DNA TGCAGTGCTAGAGCGGGACTAGCGGGGTACGAGCAGTACTTC.